A selection of T cell receptor beta chains follows, all from one sample in a study of identical twins. MiXCR, run by TCRdb on the 5' RACE reads, gives a single entry per CDR3 protein. The repertoire includes about 470,000 distinct CDR3 sequences, approximately 25% of them detected once, and about 3% sits in the top ten. A further study also used this sample, focusing on T cells expressing NK-cell markers.

Sequencing was performed on CD4+ T cells sorted from blood. These receptors came from a young woman in good health. Both conserved end residues are part of each CDR3. Fields, in order: clone size, D gene, V gene, J gene, CDR3 DNA, CDR3 protein. A D gene is named only where the DNA matches it firmly. Not all rows give a size; the values are once, few, many and, for expanded clones, a class.

size: NA
D: NA
V: TRBV21-1
J: TRBJ2-1
DNA: TGTGCCAGCAGCAAAGTATCAGGAGTCAATGAGCAGTTCTTC
CDR3: CASSKVSGVNEQFF

size: few
D: NA
V: TRBV7-4
J: TRBJ2-1
DNA: TGTGCCAGCCGCTCAGGAAAACAGGACTCCTACAATGAGCAGTTCTTC
CDR3: CASRSGKQDSYNEQFF

size: NA
D: TRBD1
V: TRBV11-1
J: TRBJ2-1
DNA: TGTGCCAGCAGCTTAGGGACAGGGACCCTTGCATATCGTAATGAGCAGTTCTTC
CDR3: CASSLGTGTLAYRNEQFF

size: NA
D: NA
V: TRBV2
J: TRBJ2-1
DNA: TGTGCCAGCAGGGCTGAGTCTGCGGAGCAGTTCTTC
CDR3: CASRAESAEQFF

size: NA
D: TRBD2
V: TRBV7-9
J: TRBJ2-1
DNA: TGTGCCAGCAGCCCCTGGGCCAGCGGGGGCCACAATGAGCAGTTCTTC
CDR3: CASSPWASGGHNEQFF

size: NA
D: NA
V: TRBV7-2
J: TRBJ2-1
DNA: TGTGCCAGCAGCCTCCGGGACCAATACAATGAGCAGTTCTTC
CDR3: CASSLRDQYNEQFF

size: few
D: TRBD2
V: TRBV12-3/TRBV12-4
J: TRBJ2-5
DNA: TGTGCCAGCAGTTTTCGTCGAAGCGGGGGCGGGGAGACCCAGTACTTC
CDR3: CASSFRRSGGGETQYF

size: NA
D: NA
V: TRBV7-2
J: TRBJ2-1
DNA: TGTGCCAGCAGCCCTATGGGTCAGAATAGGCCCCCGGAGACATCAGTCTTC
CDR3: CASSPMGQNRPPETSVF

size: few
D: TRBD2
V: TRBV25-1
J: TRBJ2-1
DNA: TGTGCCAGCAGTTGGACTAGCGGGAGTAATGAGCAGTTCTTC
CDR3: CASSWTSGSNEQFF

size: few
D: TRBD2
V: TRBV11-2
J: TRBJ2-5
DNA: TGTGCCAGCAGCTCCTTACAAAGACTAGCGGGTTCAGGAGGGACCCAGTACTTC
CDR3: CASSSLQRLAGSGGTQYF

size: NA
D: TRBD1
V: TRBV15
J: TRBJ1-2
DNA: TGTGCCACCAGCAGAGATGGAGACAGGGGGCGTCTGGTGGGCTACACCTTC
CDR3: CATSRDGDRGRLVGYTF

size: NA
D: NA
V: TRBV5-1
J: TRBJ1-1
DNA: TGCGCCAGCAGAATCACAGGGAACACTGAAGCTTTCTTT
CDR3: CASRITGNTEAFF

size: few
D: NA
V: TRBV29-1
J: TRBJ1-1
DNA: TGCAGCGCAGCAGTTTTGAACACTGAAGCTTTCTTT
CDR3: CSAAVLNTEAFF

size: NA
D: NA
V: TRBV20-1
J: TRBJ2-3
DNA: TGCAGCTCGGGCGGTCTAGAGAGTAGCACAGATACGCAGTATTTT
CDR3: CSSGGLESSTDTQYF

size: many
D: NA
V: TRBV15
J: TRBJ2-1
DNA: TGTGCCACCAGCCGGGTGGTCTCCAATGAGCAGTTCTTC
CDR3: CATSRVVSNEQFF

size: NA
D: NA
V: TRBV20-1
J: TRBJ2-7
DNA: TGCAGTGCTAGAGTTGGGGGGAGCTCCTACGAGCAGTACTTC
CDR3: CSARVGGSSYEQYF

size: NA
D: NA
V: TRBV12-3/TRBV12-4
J: TRBJ1-2
DNA: TGTGCCAGCAGTTTAAGGGGGTCCCCCAGAAGCACCTTC
CDR3: CASSLRGSPRSTF

size: NA
D: NA
V: TRBV27
J: TRBJ1-1
DNA: TGTGCCAGCAGTTTATCCAACGGTCTTGAAGCTTTCTTT
CDR3: CASSLSNGLEAFF

size: few
D: NA
V: TRBV24-1
J: TRBJ2-7
DNA: TGTGCCACCAGTGATTTGCAGAGGCTGGGAAACGAGCAGTACTTC
CDR3: CATSDLQRLGNEQYF

size: NA
D: NA
V: TRBV12-3/TRBV12-4
J: TRBJ1-2
DNA: TGTGCCAGCAGTTTGTGGGTTGACTACACCTTC
CDR3: CASSLWVDYTF

size: few
D: NA
V: TRBV12-3/TRBV12-4
J: TRBJ2-7
DNA: TGTGCCACCGCGTCTGGGGGAACCTACGAGCAGTACTTC
CDR3: CATASGGTYEQYF

size: NA
D: NA
V: TRBV5-1
J: TRBJ2-7
DNA: TGCGCCAGCAGCTTGGTTGGTTTTGAGGCCGAGCAGTACTTC
CDR3: CASSLVGFEAEQYF

size: few
D: NA
V: TRBV20-1
J: TRBJ2-3
DNA: TGCAGTGCTAGAGTCCCTAGGAGTGCAGATACGCAGTATTTT
CDR3: CSARVPRSADTQYF

size: few
D: NA
V: TRBV6-1
J: TRBJ2-5
DNA: TGTGCCAGCAGAAGGACCATCCAAGAGACCCAGTACTTC
CDR3: CASRRTIQETQYF

size: many
D: NA
V: TRBV5-6
J: TRBJ1-1
DNA: TGTGCCAGCAGCTTGTTCACAGGTGAAGCTTTCTTT
CDR3: CASSLFTGEAFF

size: NA
D: TRBD1
V: TRBV5-1
J: TRBJ2-3
DNA: TGCGCCAGCAGCTTGGGACAGGGCATTAGGTCAGATACGCAGTATTTT
CDR3: CASSLGQGIRSDTQYF

size: few
D: NA
V: TRBV10-3
J: TRBJ2-2
DNA: TGTGCCATCAGTGAGGGGCCCCCAAGGAACACCGGGGAGCTGTTTTTT
CDR3: CAISEGPPRNTGELFF

size: few
D: TRBD2
V: TRBV4-3
J: TRBJ2-2
DNA: TGCGCCAGCAGCCAAGGGGCCCCGGGACTAAACACCGGGGAGCTGTTTTTT
CDR3: CASSQGAPGLNTGELFF

size: NA
D: NA
V: TRBV20-1
J: TRBJ2-5
DNA: TGCAGTGCTAGAGTGGCAGCTCAAGAGACCCAGTACTTC
CDR3: CSARVAAQETQYF

size: few
D: NA
V: TRBV7-8
J: TRBJ2-3
DNA: TGTGCCAGCAGTCTAGGGACCTCTTCGAGAGATACGCAGTATTTT
CDR3: CASSLGTSSRDTQYF

size: few
D: NA
V: TRBV12-3/TRBV12-4
J: TRBJ2-1
DNA: TGTGCCAGCACTCTCAGATTACTAGACCCCAATGAGCAGTTCTTC
CDR3: CASTLRLLDPNEQFF

size: NA
D: TRBD1
V: TRBV3-1
J: TRBJ2-5
DNA: TGTGCCAGCAGCCGGGCAGGGGGCGCCCAGGAGACCCAGTACTTC
CDR3: CASSRAGGAQETQYF

size: NA
D: NA
V: TRBV12-3/TRBV12-4
J: TRBJ2-2
DNA: TGTGCCAGCAGCCCCAGACTGGCCGGGGAGCTGTTTTTT
CDR3: CASSPRLAGELFF

size: NA
D: NA
V: TRBV20-1
J: TRBJ2-3
DNA: TGCAGTGCTAGAAAAATGGGGTCCACAGATACGCAGTATTTT
CDR3: CSARKMGSTDTQYF

size: few
D: TRBD1
V: TRBV20-1
J: TRBJ2-7
DNA: TGCAGTGCCGCGACAGGGGGCACCTACGAGCAGTACTTC
CDR3: CSAATGGTYEQYF

size: NA
D: NA
V: TRBV19
J: TRBJ2-3
DNA: TGTGCCATCGGCGTGTGGGGCGCAGATACGCAGTATTTT
CDR3: CAIGVWGADTQYF

size: few
D: NA
V: TRBV7-8
J: TRBJ2-5
DNA: TGTGCCAGCAAAACTTTTGGCCGAGCCGAAGAGACCCAGTACTTC
CDR3: CASKTFGRAEETQYF

size: few
D: NA
V: TRBV9
J: TRBJ2-7
DNA: TGTGCCAGCAGCGTAGAAGCGGGACAGCTCTACGAGCAGTACTTC
CDR3: CASSVEAGQLYEQYF

size: once
D: TRBD2
V: TRBV9
J: TRBJ2-3
DNA: TGTGCCAGCAGCGGAGGACTAGCGGGCTATAGCACAGATACGCAGTATTTT
CDR3: CASSGGLAGYSTDTQYF

size: many
D: NA
V: TRBV12-3/TRBV12-4
J: TRBJ2-6
DNA: TGTGCCAGCAGTTTCTCCGGCTCTGGGGCCAACGTCCTGACTTTC
CDR3: CASSFSGSGANVLTF

size: NA
D: NA
V: TRBV12-3/TRBV12-4
J: TRBJ2-2
DNA: TGTGCCAGCAAGGGGAGAGAGACAAAGTCCGGGGAGCTGTTTTTT
CDR3: CASKGRETKSGELFF

size: few
D: NA
V: TRBV20-1
J: TRBJ1-1
DNA: TGCAGTGCTAGAGTCAGGGTGGACACTGAAGCTTTCTTT
CDR3: CSARVRVDTEAFF

size: many
D: TRBD2
V: TRBV27
J: TRBJ2-5
DNA: TGTGCCAGCAGCCCAACTAGCGGGGTGTGGGAGACCCAGTACTTC
CDR3: CASSPTSGVWETQYF

size: once
D: NA
V: TRBV7-9
J: TRBJ1-1
DNA: TGTGCCAGCACCAACGGCCACACTGAAGCTTTCTTT
CDR3: CASTNGHTEAFF

size: NA
D: NA
V: TRBV5-1
J: TRBJ2-7
DNA: TGCGCCAGCCGAGCGAGAACTAGCAGCTACGAGCAGTACTTC
CDR3: CASRARTSSYEQYF

size: NA
D: TRBD1
V: TRBV6-1
J: TRBJ2-3
DNA: TGTGCCAGCAGGCGACAGGGGTACACAGATACGCAGTATTTT
CDR3: CASRRQGYTDTQYF

size: NA
D: NA
V: TRBV20-1
J: TRBJ2-5
DNA: TGCAGTGGGTCTAGATACCAAGAGACCCAGTACTTC
CDR3: CSGSRYQETQYF

size: few
D: TRBD1
V: TRBV11-1
J: TRBJ2-1
DNA: TGTGCCAGCAGTCGTTTTAGGGGGCATGAGCAGTTCTTC
CDR3: CASSRFRGHEQFF

size: NA
D: NA
V: TRBV20-1
J: TRBJ2-3
DNA: TGCAGTGCTAGATCCCCCGAATCGGGTGGAGATACGCAGTATTTT
CDR3: CSARSPESGGDTQYF

size: NA
D: NA
V: TRBV20-1
J: TRBJ2-1
DNA: TGCAGTGCTAGAACTCTGCAGGGAACCTCCTACAATGAGCAGTTCTTC
CDR3: CSARTLQGTSYNEQFF

size: NA
D: TRBD2
V: TRBV5-1
J: TRBJ2-1
DNA: TGCGCCAGCAGCCCAGGGACTAGCGCCCAGATCTACAATGAGCAGTTCTTC
CDR3: CASSPGTSAQIYNEQFF

size: NA
D: NA
V: TRBV2
J: TRBJ1-2
DNA: TGTGCCAGCGGCGGGGGGCACTTTAACTATGGCTACACCTTC
CDR3: CASGGGHFNYGYTF

size: NA
D: NA
V: TRBV7-3
J: TRBJ2-1
DNA: TGTGCCAGCAGCCCCGGGCGGGGGCCCTACAATGAGCAGTTCTTC
CDR3: CASSPGRGPYNEQFF